The clone carrying this T cell receptor (beta chain) was detected only a few times. Its antigen is undetermined. The CDR3 contains 16 residues. The ends were cut back, 1 base at V and 1 base at J, with 11 bases in the middle. Germline lookup yields CDR1 LGHNA and CDR2 YNFKEQ. This sample is part of a study of cytomegalovirus exposure and HLA in healthy donors. Findings and limits, study-wide: Clonal expansion, a later analysis showed, was greater in HLA-associated TCR beta chains than in equally common others. By a later analysis, the bulk of CMV-associated TCR beta chains appeared HLA-restricted.

Both 60 Vbeta primers and 13 Jbeta primers went into the PCR. Sequencing used immunoSEQ multiplex PCR; TCRdb keeps in-frame clones, though not all of them. The repertoire has under 110,000 clones, 65% to 75% of them found once; the top ten carry roughly 3%. Specimen: PBMCs. The genes are TRBV4-2 and TRBJ2-1, with D possibly matching TRBD2 (6 bases). This TCR was recovered from a female donor in good health and CMV-seronegative. The CDR3 nucleotides are TGTGCCAGCAGCCAAGCGACTAGTCCATCCTACAATGAGCAGTTCTTC. It specifies CASSQATSPSYNEQFF.